This TCR beta chain originates from a study of blood T cell repertoires in COVID-19. Study summary: In each case, the material was cDNA or gDNA derived from T cells, B-cell-depleted T cells, or PBMCs.

Study processing details: Reference gene primers were amplified, and this amplification served to estimate nucleated cell counts. Measured with immunoSEQ multiplex PCR; TCRdb has only the in-frame clones, and not every one. D and trimming were read from the DNA, whereas the V and J calls and clone size are those reported in that table. The sample lists roughly 200,000 clones; 75% to 85% were seen once. Trimming cost V 3 bases and J 0 bases; bases outside gene matches: 6. This CDR3 is built from 17 residues. CDR1 is SNHLY and CDR2 is FYNNEI in the germline V gene. This chain connects TRBV2 to TRBJ1-5; 9 bases fit TRBD1. Material: peripheral blood. The clonotype was recovered from a woman aged 40 to 55 with COVID-19, enrolled during active disease. CDR3 sequence (DNA): TGTGCCAGCAGTGACCCTGACAGGGGGTATAGCAATCAGCCCCAGCATTTT. This encodes CASSDPDRGYSNQPQHF.